Each of the 23 T cell receptor beta chains below was sequenced from the same sample in a study of T cell responses to AZD1222 COVID-19 vaccine (dated by TCRdb to the early 2020s). According to the study, the label for this sample's time point signals: about 28 days (+/-7) after the second vaccine dose. Libraries came from the immunoSEQ multiplex PCR assay. Sourced from immuneACCESS, this table was stored by TCRdb with only in-frame sequences that have V and J called. A share of the clones is absent; for the studies checked, an unresolved V gene accounts for under half, and the remainder has no known explanation. The sample includes just over 150,000 clones, with roughly 90% observed a single time. The ten biggest clones cover about 1.6% of the sample. The sequences come from peripheral blood, collected 28 days after the second AZD1222 dose. The receptor source for this set is an adult who received the AZD1222 COVID-19 vaccine.

The J gene is TRBJ1-1, the V gene TRBV19; TRBD1 agrees at 9 bases. Germline trimming cut 6 bases from V and 4 bases from J; bases unmatched to any gene: 9. The CDR3 runs to 15 residues. Germline values: CDR1 LNHDA, CDR2 SQIVND (reference sequence). This chain's CDR3 is CASREDRGETTEAFF. Written as DNA, the CDR3 is TGTGCCAGTAGAGAAGACAGGGGGGAGACCACTGAAGCTTTCTTT.

The chain recombines TRBV6-1 with TRBJ2-3; TRBD2 agrees at 8 bases. Trimming took 1 base from V and 7 from J; bases not matched to a gene: 4. In germline, CDR1 is MNHNS, CDR2 SASEGT. This CDR3 comprises 14 residues. CDR3 in DNA: TGTGCCAGCAGTGAAGGGGGACTAGATAATACGCAGTATTTT. Encoded protein: CASSEGGLDNTQYF.

The chain is built from TRBV19 and TRBJ1-2; D is possibly TRBD1 (6 bases). Germline V gene lookup returns CDR1 LNHDA and CDR2 SQIVND (reference sequence). V gave up 3 bases and J gave up 8 bases, with 16 bases separating them. The CDR3 totals 14 residues. CDR3 loop: CASSIPDRLVGYTF. CDR3 in DNA: TGTGCCAGTAGTATCCCGGACAGACTGGTCGGCTACACCTTC. Supplemented by reference TRBV19 and TRBJ1-2, the full variable domain reads DGGITQSPKYLFRKEGQNVTLSCEQNLNHDAMYWYRQDPGQGLRLIYYSQIVNDFQKGDIAEGYSVSREKKESFPLTVTSAQKNPTAFYLCASSIPDRLVGYTFGSGTRLTVV.

V and J are TRBV19 and TRBJ1-1, with a weak D call TRBD1 (6 bases). CDR1 and CDR2 from the germline V gene are LNHDA and SQIVND (reference sequence). Trimming left V 1 base short and J 3 bases short, with 12 bases between. This CDR3 has 15 residues. CDR3 nucleotide sequence: TGTGCCAGTAGTATAGGCACAGGGTCGGACACTGAAGCTTTCTTT. Translation gives CASSIGTGSDTEAFF.

The rearrangement uses TRBV2 and TRBJ1-1; D is possibly TRBD1 (5 bases). Germline V gene sequence: CDR1 SNHLY, CDR2 FYNNEI. The CDR3 spans 14 residues. V was clipped by 1 base and J by 1 base, with 7 bases between them. This CDR3 is CASSEDGGNTEAFF. CDR3 bases: TGTGCCAGCAGTGAAGACGGGGGGAACACTGAAGCTTTCTTT.

The V gene is TRBV28, the J gene TRBJ1-1; D unresolved. The CDR3 extends over 11 amino acids. The V gene lost 2 bases and the J gene lost 6 bases, with 4 bases spanning the gap. Germline-derived CDR1 and CDR2 are MDHEN and SYDVKM. The CDR3 is CASSLEAEAFF. CDR3 sequence (DNA): TGTGCCAGCAGTTTAGAAGCTGAAGCTTTCTTT. Full variable domain (missing parts from reference TRBV28 and TRBJ1-1): DVKVTQSSRYLVKRTGEKVFLECVQDMDHENMFWYRQDPGLGLRLIYFSYDVKMKEKGDIPEGYSVSREKKERFSLILESASTNQTSMYLCASSLEAEAFFGQGTRLTVV.

The chain links TRBV9 to TRBJ2-2, with D hard to call. CDR3 length: 16 residues. Germline V gives CDR1 SGDLS, CDR2 YYNGEE. V was pared by 0 bases and J by 4 bases, with 13 bases between. CDR3 amino acids: CASSVVPPPGTGELFF. The CDR3 DNA reads as TGTGCCAGCAGCGTAGTACCGCCCCCGGGCACCGGGGAGCTGTTTTTT.

The chain links TRBV5-8 to TRBJ1-1; D gene uncertain. Germline CDR1 and CDR2: SGHTS and YDEGEE. The germline V and J ends were trimmed by 2 bases and 4 bases, with 21 bases remaining between them. The CDR3 sequence is 17 residues long. CDR3 sequence reads: CASSFGSGSPLVTEAFF. The CDR3 nucleotides are TGTGCCAGCAGCTTCGGTTCAGGCTCACCTCTGGTCACTGAAGCTTTCTTT.

This clone appeared a single time. This chain connects TRBV3-1 (or the pseudogene TRBV3-2) to TRBJ2-4; 7 bases match TRBD1. Germline CDR1 is LGHDT and CDR2 is YNNKEL (reference sequence). There are 14 residues in the CDR3. Unmatched junction bases numbered 10, after V lost 3 bases and J lost 11 bases. CDR3 region: CASSHSGDRSVQYF. The CDR3 DNA sequence: TGTGCCAGCAGCCACAGTGGGGACAGATCCGTTCAGTACTTC.

This clone has just one count. The V and J genes are TRBV28 and TRBJ1-5; tentative D call: TRBD1 (5 bases). Trimming took 10 bases from V and 4 from J, leaving 14 bases between them. This CDR3 spans 13 amino acids. Germline assignment: CDR1 MDHEN and CDR2 SYDVKM. This chain's CDR3 is CATRDQQNQPQHF. The CDR3 nucleotides read TGTGCCACAAGGGACCAACAAAATCAGCCCCAGCATTTT.

V is TRBV2 and J is TRBJ2-1; 8 bases fit TRBD2. Trimming at V came to 6 bases and at J to 9 bases, leaving 4 bases not matched to a gene. Germline V CDR1 and CDR2: SNHLY, FYNNEI. The CDR3 totals 12 residues. In DNA form, the CDR3 reads TGTGCCAGCAGCAATCGGGAGGGTGAGCAGTTCTTC. Encoded protein: CASSNREGEQFF.

This chain connects TRBV27 to TRBJ2-5, with D perhaps TRBD1 (7 bases). The CDR3 consists of 15 residues. Germline CDR1 reads MNHEY; CDR2 reads SMNVEV (reference sequence). V was clipped by 5 bases and J by 2 bases, with 15 bases between them. DNA for the CDR3: TGTGCCAGCAGTCGGGACAGAAGCGGGCAAGAGACCCAGTACTTC. Its translation is CASSRDRSGQETQYF.

The chain employs TRBV12-3 or TRBV12-4 and TRBJ1-6; D possibly corresponds to TRBD1 (5 bases). The CDR3 extends over 13 amino acids. Trimming removed 4 bases at V and 10 bases at J, with 11 bases between. CDR3 bases: TGTGCCAGCAGTTCCCAGGGAGGGTCACCCCTCCACTTT. Amino acid sequence: CASSSQGGSPLHF.

On this clone itself: The sample holds other DNA sequences that translate to the same CDR3. The rearrangement links TRBV5-1 to TRBJ1-1; D gene unclear. The germline gives CDR1 SGHRS, CDR2 YFSETQ. The CDR3 extends over 14 amino acids. V was trimmed by 0 bases and J by 0 bases, leaving 6 bases between them. CDR3 amino acids: CASSLGAMNTEAFF. Here the CDR3 DNA reads TGCGCCAGCAGCTTGGGGGCGATGAACACTGAAGCTTTCTTT.

V and J are TRBV29-1 and TRBJ2-1; 9 bases align to TRBD2. V was pared by 5 bases and J by 0 bases, with 5 bases of the junction left unmatched. The CDR3 consists of 15 residues. Germline-derived CDR1 and CDR2 are SQVTM and ANQGSEA. CDR3 amino acids: CSVIAGESSYNEQFF. The CDR3 nucleotides read TGCAGCGTTATAGCGGGAGAAAGCTCCTACAATGAGCAGTTCTTC.

The chain couples TRBV28 to TRBJ1-2; the D is unclear. V dropped 2 bases and J dropped 7 bases, with 5 bases sitting between them. This CDR3 has 11 residues. Germline V gives CDR1 MDHEN, CDR2 SYDVKM. The CDR3 nucleotides read TGTGCCAGCAGTTTAACGGGTGGCTACACCTTC. As protein: CASSLTGGYTF.

The chain joins TRBV5-4 to TRBJ1-1, with TRBD1 matching 9 bases. J lost 4 bases, V lost 4 bases, and 5 bases had no gene match. CDR1 SGHNT and CDR2 YYREEE come from the germline V gene (reference sequence). This CDR3 comprises 14 residues. The CDR3 spells CASSPTGGLTEAFF. The DNA of the CDR3 is TGTGCCAGCAGCCCGACAGGGGGGCTCACTGAAGCTTTCTTT.

The chain joins TRBV4-1 to TRBJ2-7, with TRBD2 identical over 8 bases. The CDR3 extends over 15 amino acids. The germline V gene encodes CDR1 MGHRA and CDR2 YSYEKL. V shed 0 bases, J shed 4 bases, and the junction held 5 bases outside the gene matches. The CDR3 sequence is CASSQDSGIGYEQYF. DNA for the CDR3: TGCGCCAGCAGCCAAGATAGCGGGATAGGTTACGAGCAGTACTTC.

The chain combines TRBV27 with TRBJ1-5; D gene uncertain. CDR1 is MNHEY, CDR2 SMNVEV, per germline (reference sequence). This CDR3 spans 15 amino acids. V lost 8 bases and J 7 bases, leaving 21 bases between the germline ends. As DNA, the CDR3 is TGTGCCAGCCGCCAATCCATGGGGTTACGACAGCCCCAGCATTTT. Its protein is CASRQSMGLRQPQHF.

J is TRBJ2-1 and V is TRBV13; 7 nucleotides line up with TRBD1. This CDR3 spans 14 amino acids. Unmatched junction bases numbered 6, after V lost 2 bases and J lost 8 bases. Germline CDR1 PRHDT, CDR2 FYEKMQ (reference sequence). CDR3 protein: CASSLRDSIHEQFF. The CDR3 nucleotides read TGTGCCAGCAGCTTAAGGGACAGCATTCATGAGCAGTTCTTC.

The chain employs TRBV5-6 and TRBJ2-3, with D hard to call. Looked up from germline, CDR1 is SGHDT and CDR2 is YYEEEE. With 1 base removed from V and 2 bases from J, the gap between germline ends came to 8 bases. The CDR3 extends over 14 amino acids. This CDR3 is CASSLSTITDTQYF. CDR3 nucleotide sequence: TGTGCCAGCAGCTTGTCTACTATCACAGATACGCAGTATTTT.

V gene TRBV7-9 combines with J gene TRBJ1-4; possible D gene TRBD1, 6 bases. Germline V gives CDR1 SEHNR, CDR2 FQNEAQ (reference sequence). The V and J ends lost 7 bases and 8 bases respectively, with 17 bases between them. The CDR3 is 14 amino acids. In DNA form, the CDR3 reads TGTGCCAGCAACCCGGTGACAGGAAACGAAAAACTGTTTTTT. Its translation is CASNPVTGNEKLFF.

This clone has only a few counts. The J gene is TRBJ1-1, the V gene TRBV7-9; possibly TRBD1 for D (5 bases). Trimming removed 6 bases at V and 0 bases at J, with 8 bases between. Germline CDR1 is SEHNR and CDR2 is FQNEAQ (reference sequence). CDR3 length: 13 residues. CDR3 residues: CASRTEMNTEAFF. The CDR3 DNA sequence: TGTGCCAGCAGGACAGAAATGAACACTGAAGCTTTCTTT.